The text below deals with one TCR beta chain. The data derive from a study of blood T cell repertoires in COVID-19. CDR3 length: 13 amino acids. Per germline, CDR1 WSHSY and CDR2 SAAADI. Trimming took 4 bases from V and 2 from J, leaving 9 bases between them. Only in-frame clones appear in the TCRdb table, and some are missing; sequencing was by immunoSEQ multiplex PCR. The data contain tens of thousands of clones, approximately 82% of them singletons. This chain uses TRBV10-2 with TRBJ2-7; a possible D gene is TRBD2 (5 bases). This TCR was sampled from a woman in her 70s with acute or convalescent COVID-19. What was sequenced was peripheral blood. The CDR3 DNA is TGCGCCAGCAGTGTTTCCGGGACCTACGAGCAGTACTTC. This translates into CASSVSGTYEQYF.